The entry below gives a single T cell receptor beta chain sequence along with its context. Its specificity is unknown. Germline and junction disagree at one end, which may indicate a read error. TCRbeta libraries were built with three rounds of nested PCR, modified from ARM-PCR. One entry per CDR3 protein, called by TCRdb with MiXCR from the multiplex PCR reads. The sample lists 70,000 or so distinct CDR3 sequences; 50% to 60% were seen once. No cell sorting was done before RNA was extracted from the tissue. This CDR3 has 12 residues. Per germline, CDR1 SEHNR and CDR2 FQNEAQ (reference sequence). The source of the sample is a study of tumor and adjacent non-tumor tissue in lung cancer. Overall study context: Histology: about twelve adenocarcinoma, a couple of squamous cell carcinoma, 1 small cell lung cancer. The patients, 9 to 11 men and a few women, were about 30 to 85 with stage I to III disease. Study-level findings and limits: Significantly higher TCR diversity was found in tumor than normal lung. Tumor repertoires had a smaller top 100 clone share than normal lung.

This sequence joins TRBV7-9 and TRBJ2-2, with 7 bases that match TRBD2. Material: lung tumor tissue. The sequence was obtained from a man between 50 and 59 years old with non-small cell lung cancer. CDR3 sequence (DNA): TGTGCCAGAGGCCCTGCGAGCGGGGAACTGTTTTTT. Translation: CARGPASGELFF.